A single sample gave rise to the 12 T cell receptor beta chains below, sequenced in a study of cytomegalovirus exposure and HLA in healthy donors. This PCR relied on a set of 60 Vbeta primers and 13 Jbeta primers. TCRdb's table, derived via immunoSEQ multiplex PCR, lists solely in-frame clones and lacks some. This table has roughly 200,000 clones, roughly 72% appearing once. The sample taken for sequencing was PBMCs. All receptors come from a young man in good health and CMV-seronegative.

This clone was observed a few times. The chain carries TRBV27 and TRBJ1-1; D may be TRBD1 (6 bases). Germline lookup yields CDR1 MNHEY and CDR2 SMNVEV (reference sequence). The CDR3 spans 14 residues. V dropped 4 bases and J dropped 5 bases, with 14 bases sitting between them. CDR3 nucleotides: TGTGCCAGCAGTTATACCACAGGGCTGACTGAAGCTTTCTTT. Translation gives CASSYTTGLTEAFF.

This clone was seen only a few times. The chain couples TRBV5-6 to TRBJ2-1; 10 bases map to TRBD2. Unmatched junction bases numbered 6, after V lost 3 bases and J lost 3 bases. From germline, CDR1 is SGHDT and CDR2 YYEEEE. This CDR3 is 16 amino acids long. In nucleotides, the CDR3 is TGTGCCAGCAGCTCCCCCACTAGCGGGATCTACAATGAGCAGTTCTTC. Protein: CASSSPTSGIYNEQFF.

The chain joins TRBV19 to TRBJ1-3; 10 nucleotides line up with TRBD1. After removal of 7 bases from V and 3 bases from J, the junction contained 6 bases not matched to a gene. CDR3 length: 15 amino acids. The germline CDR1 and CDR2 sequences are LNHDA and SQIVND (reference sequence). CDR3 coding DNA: TGTGCCAGTACCAGACAGGGGGCGATTGGAAACACCATATATTTT. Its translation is CASTRQGAIGNTIYF.

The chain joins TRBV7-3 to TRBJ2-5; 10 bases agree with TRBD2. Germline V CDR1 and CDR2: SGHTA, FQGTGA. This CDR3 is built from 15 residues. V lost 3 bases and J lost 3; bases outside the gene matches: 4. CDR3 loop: CASSFGLADKETQYF. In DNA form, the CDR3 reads TGTGCCAGCAGCTTTGGACTAGCGGATAAAGAGACCCAGTACTTC.

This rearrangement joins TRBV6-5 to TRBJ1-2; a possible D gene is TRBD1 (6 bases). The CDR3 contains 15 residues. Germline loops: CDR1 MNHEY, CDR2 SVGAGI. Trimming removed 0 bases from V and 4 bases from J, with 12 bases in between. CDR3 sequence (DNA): TGTGCCAGCAGTTACTCTCAGGACAGCTTCTATGGCTACACCTTC. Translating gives CASSYSQDSFYGYTF.

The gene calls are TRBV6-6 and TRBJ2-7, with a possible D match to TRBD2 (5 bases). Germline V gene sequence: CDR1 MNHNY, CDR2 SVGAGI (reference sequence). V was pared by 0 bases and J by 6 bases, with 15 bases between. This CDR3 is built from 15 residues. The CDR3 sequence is CASSYSGRYRGEQYF. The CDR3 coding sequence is TGTGCCAGCAGTTACTCGGGCCGATATCGGGGCGAGCAGTACTTC.

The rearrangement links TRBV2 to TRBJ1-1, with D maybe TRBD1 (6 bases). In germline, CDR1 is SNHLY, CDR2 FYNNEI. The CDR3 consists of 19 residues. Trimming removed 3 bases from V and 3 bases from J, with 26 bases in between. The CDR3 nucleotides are TGTGCCAGCAGTGAGACCTTTGATTGGTCCGACAGGACCCACACTGAAGCTTTCTTT. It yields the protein CASSETFDWSDRTHTEAFF.

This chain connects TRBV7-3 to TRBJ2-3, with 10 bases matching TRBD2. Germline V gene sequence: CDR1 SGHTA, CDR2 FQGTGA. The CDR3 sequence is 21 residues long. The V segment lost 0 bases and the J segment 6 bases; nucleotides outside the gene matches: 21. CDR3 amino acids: CASSLTPESGSLAGVRDTQYF. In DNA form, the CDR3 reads TGTGCCAGCAGCTTAACTCCCGAGTCCGGGTCCCTAGCGGGAGTCAGGGATACGCAGTATTTT. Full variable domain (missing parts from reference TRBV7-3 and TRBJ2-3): GAGVSQTPSNKVTEKGKYVELRCDPISGHTALYWYRQSLGQGPEFLIYFQGTGAADDSGLPNDRFFAVRPEGSVSTLKIQRTERGDSAVYLCASSLTPESGSLAGVRDTQYFGPGTRLTVL.

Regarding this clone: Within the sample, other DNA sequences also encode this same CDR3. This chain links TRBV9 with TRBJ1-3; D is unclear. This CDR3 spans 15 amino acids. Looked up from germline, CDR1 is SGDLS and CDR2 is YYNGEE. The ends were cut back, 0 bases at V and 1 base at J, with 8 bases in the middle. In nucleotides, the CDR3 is TGTGCCAGCAGCGTAGGGGGAGGATCTGGAAACACCATATATTTT. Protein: CASSVGGGSGNTIYF.

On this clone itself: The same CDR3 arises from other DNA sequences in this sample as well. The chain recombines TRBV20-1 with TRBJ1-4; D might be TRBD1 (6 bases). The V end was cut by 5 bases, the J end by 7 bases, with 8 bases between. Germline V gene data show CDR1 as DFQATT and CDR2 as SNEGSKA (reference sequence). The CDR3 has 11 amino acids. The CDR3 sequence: CSALQGEKLFF. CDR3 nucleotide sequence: TGCAGTGCTCTACAGGGTGAAAAACTGTTTTTT.

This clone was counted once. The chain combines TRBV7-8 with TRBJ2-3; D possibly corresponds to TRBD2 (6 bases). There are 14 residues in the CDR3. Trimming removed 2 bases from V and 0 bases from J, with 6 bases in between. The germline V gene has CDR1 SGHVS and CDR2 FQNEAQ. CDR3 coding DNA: TGTGCCAGCAGCTTAAGCGGGAGCACAGATACGCAGTATTTT. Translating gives CASSLSGSTDTQYF.

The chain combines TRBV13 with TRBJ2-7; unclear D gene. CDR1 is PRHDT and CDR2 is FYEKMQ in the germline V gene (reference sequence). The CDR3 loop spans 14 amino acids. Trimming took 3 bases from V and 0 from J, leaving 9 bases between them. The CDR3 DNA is TGTGCCAGCAGCTTGGCCAGAACCTCCTACGAGCAGTACTTC. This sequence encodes CASSLARTSYEQYF.